A selection of T cell receptor beta chains follows, all from one sample in a study of T cells after yellow fever vaccination. In TCRdb, the 5' RACE reads were re-called with MiXCR into one record per CDR3 protein. The sample holds 95,000 to 150,000 distinct CDR3 sequences, 8.9% seen once. The material was CD8+ T cells sorted from PBMCs, obtained on the day of the yellow fever booster vaccination. The receptors stem from a man in his late teens or twenties who received the YFV17D yellow fever vaccine. Each CDR3 is given with its conserved first and last residue. D genes are given only for firm matches. Part of the rows lack a size; the others show once, few, many or a class for expanded clones.

>TRBD2|18|TRBV12-3/TRBV12-4|TRBJ2-3|.
CASSSPRLLAGDPDTQYF
TGTGCCAGCAGTTCCCCCCGGTTGCTAGCGGGGGACCCAGATACGCAGTATTTT
>.|13|TRBV7-2|TRBJ1-2|few
CASSLTRVYGYTF
TGTGCCAGCAGCTTAACCAGGGTTTATGGCTACACCTTC
>.|15|TRBV5-1|TRBJ2-2|few
CASRNQGSETGELFF
TGCGCCAGCAGAAACCAGGGGAGTGAAACCGGGGAGCTGTTTTTT
>TRBD1|12|TRBV25-1|TRBJ2-2|.
CASQGAYGELFF
TGTGCCAGCCAGGGGGCGTACGGGGAGCTGTTTTTT
>TRBD2|14|TRBV27|TRBJ2-3|few
CASSPGLAGNSQYF
TGTGCCAGCAGTCCCGGACTAGCGGGGAACTCGCAGTATTTT
>.|14|TRBV29-1|TRBJ2-3|once
CSVWRTDSVDTQYF
TGCAGCGTATGGAGGACGGACTCCGTTGATACGCAGTATTTT
>TRBD1|16|TRBV7-9|TRBJ1-3|.
CASSSGQAISGNTIYF
TGTGCCAGCAGCTCCGGACAGGCGATCTCTGGAAACACCATATATTTT
>.|12|TRBV5-1|TRBJ2-4|.
CASRSGKNIQYF
TGCGCCAGCAGGTCCGGGAAAAACATTCAGTACTTC
>.|13|TRBV7-9|TRBJ1-4|.
CASRPTGNEKLFF
TGTGCCAGCAGACCAACAGGGAATGAAAAACTGTTTTTT
>.|13|TRBV9|TRBJ1-2|few
CASSGNGDYGYTF
TGTGCCAGCAGCGGGAACGGCGACTATGGCTACACCTTC
>.|11|TRBV10-2|TRBJ2-7|.
CASSGVFEQYF
TGCGCCAGCAGTGGCGTTTTCGAGCAGTACTTC
>.|11|TRBV7-9|TRBJ2-2|.
CASSYRGELFF
TGTGCCAGCAGCTACCGCGGGGAGCTGTTTTTT
>.|14|TRBV5-6|TRBJ1-2|.
CASSSLTRNYGYTF
TGTGCCAGCAGCTCTCTGACAAGAAACTATGGCTACACCTTC
>.|16|TRBV21-1|TRBJ1-3|few
CASSVPRRLLANTIYF
TGTGCCAGCAGCGTTCCGCGACGCCTGCTGGCAAACACCATATATTTT
>.|13|TRBV7-9|TRBJ2-7|few
CASSSGFGYEQYF
TGTGCCAGCAGCTCTGGATTCGGATACGAGCAGTACTTC
>TRBD1|16|TRBV12-3/TRBV12-4|TRBJ2-1|.
CASRPPTRGPHNEQFF
TGTGCCAGCAGACCCCCGACCAGGGGGCCCCACAATGAGCAGTTCTTC